This T cell receptor (beta chain) was profiled in a study of glioma-infiltrating T cells after dendritic cell vaccination. Concerning this clone itself: The antigen is not known.

This CDR3 contains 17 residues. Germline CDR1 reads SGHRS; CDR2 reads YFSETQ. V was pared by 3 bases and J by 4 bases, with 10 bases of the junction left unmatched. As for time point: after dendritic cell vaccination, including at tumor progression/relapse. The study's findings and limits: Estimated pretreatment TIL content predicted outcome after dendritic cell vaccination. The cohort had few patients with full blood and tumor sets.

The data were produced by immunoSEQ multiplex PCR, yet TCRdb's version contains in-frame clones alone and is incomplete. The sample holds 70,000 to 100,000 clones, under 85% seen once. The TCR sequence derives from a human donor with glioblastoma. V usage is TRBV5-1 and J usage is TRBJ1-6; 7 bases align to TRBD1. The source material was blood, sampled after dendritic cell vaccination. The CDR3 DNA follows: TGCGCCAGCAGCTGGGAGTCCGGGACAGTATATAATTCACCCCTCCACTTT. It translates to CASSWESGTVYNSPLHF.